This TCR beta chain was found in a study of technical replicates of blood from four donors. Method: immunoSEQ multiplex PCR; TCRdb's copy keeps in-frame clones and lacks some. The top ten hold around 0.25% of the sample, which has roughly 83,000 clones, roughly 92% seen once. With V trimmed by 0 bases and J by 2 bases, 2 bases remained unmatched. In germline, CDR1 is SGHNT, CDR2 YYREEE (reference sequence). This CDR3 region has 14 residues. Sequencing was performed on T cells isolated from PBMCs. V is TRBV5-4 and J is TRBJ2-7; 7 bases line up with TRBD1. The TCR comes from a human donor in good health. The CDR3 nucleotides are TGTGCCAGCAGCTTGGGACAGGGCGCCTACGAGCAGTACTTC. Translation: CASSLGQGAYEQYF. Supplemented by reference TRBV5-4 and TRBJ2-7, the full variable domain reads ETGVTQSPTHLIKTRGQQVTLRCSSQSGHNTVSWYQQALGQGPQFIFQYYREEENGRGNFPPRFSGLQFPNYSSELNVNALELDDSALYLCASSLGQGAYEQYFGPGTRLTVT.